This TCR beta chain was identified during a study of CD8 T cells in ankylosing spondylitis (dated by TCRdb to the late 2010s). For the wider study: The study set out to find disease-linked TCR variants by profiling T cell receptor beta repertoires in ankylosing spondylitis patients and healthy donors. The whole study cohort included 108 healthy donors and some 27 ankylosing spondylitis patients. Peripheral blood samples were taken, and synovial fluid was additionally collected from ankylosing spondylitis patients.

CDR1 LNHDA and CDR2 SQIVND are derived from the germline V gene (reference sequence). From the cysteine through the phenylalanine, the CDR3 covers 12 amino acids. The sequence is cut down to CDR3 DNA, 36 bases in frame from base 1. V ends up 1 base short and J 8 bases short, with an unmatched junction base count of 0. As for this clonotype: Its antigen is not yet known. No quality values exist for individual bases; no much larger clone is one base distant.

Data came from an Illumina HiSeq 2500. TCR beta libraries were prepared by quantitative 5'-RACE with molecular barcodes. As for how the authors treated the data: Disease-linked TCR variants were identified with a new computational method built on a probabilistic model of VDJ rearrangement. The public reads were reanalyzed by TCRdb: fastp trimming at Q25, MiXCR alignment, in-frame beta chains only. Every distinct CDR3 protein forms one entry, paired with its most common genes and DNA. These V and J calls rely on TCRdb rather than the paper's analysis. The sample table lists roughly 180,000 distinct CDR3 sequences, approximately 12% of them with a count of one. The top ten clones comprise about 10% of the sample. Broader findings and caveats from the paper: Some motif variants had previously been reported in the synovial fluid and blood of reactive arthritis patients, which suggests shared mechanisms of disease initiation. A TCR beta motif made up of roughly eight highly homologous amino acid variants appeared to be characteristic of blood from ankylosing spondylitis patients. A CD8+ phenotype was shown by the disease-linked clones, which were found at relatively low frequencies in peripheral blood. According to the report, matched synovial fluid samples from ankylosing spondylitis patients were significantly enriched for the disease-linked clones.

Recombination joined TRBV19 with TRBJ1-2; 8 central nucleotides agree with TRBD1. Sequenced sample: blood, either unsorted or a sorted T cell fraction (not recorded which). The clonotype originates from a female donor with ankylosing spondylitis or in good health (not recorded which). The sequenced DNA: TGTGCCAGTAGTATAGGGACAGGGGGCTACACCTTC. Its amino acids are CASSIGTGGYTF.